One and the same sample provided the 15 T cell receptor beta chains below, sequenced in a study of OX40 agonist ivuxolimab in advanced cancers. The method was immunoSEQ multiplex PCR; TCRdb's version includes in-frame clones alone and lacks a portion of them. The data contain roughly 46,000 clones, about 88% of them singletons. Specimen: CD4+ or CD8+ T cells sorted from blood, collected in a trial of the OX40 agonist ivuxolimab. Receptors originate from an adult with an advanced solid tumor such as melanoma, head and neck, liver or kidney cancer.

CDR3 in amino acids: CASSVEGDDEQYF. CDR3 nucleotides: TGTGCCAGCAGCGTAGAGGGCGACGACGAGCAGTACTTC. The chain employs TRBV9 and TRBJ2-7, with D unclear. CDR3 length: 13 residues. The germline CDR1 and CDR2 sequences are SGDLS and YYNGEE. V was trimmed by 0 bases and J by 5 bases, leaving 9 bases between them. Full variable domain (missing parts from reference TRBV9 and TRBJ2-7): DSGVTQTPKHLITATGQRVTLRCSPRSGDLSVYWYQQSLDQGLQFLIQYYNGEERAKGNILERFSAQQFPDLHSELNLSSLELGDSALYFCASSVEGDDEQYFGPGTRLTVT.

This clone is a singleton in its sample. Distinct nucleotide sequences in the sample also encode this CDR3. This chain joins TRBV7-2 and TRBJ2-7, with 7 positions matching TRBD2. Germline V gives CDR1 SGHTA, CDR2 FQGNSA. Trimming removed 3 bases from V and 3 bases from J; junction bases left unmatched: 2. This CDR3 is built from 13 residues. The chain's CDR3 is CASSLSSGYEQYF. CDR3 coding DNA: TGTGCCAGCAGCTTGTCTAGCGGCTACGAGCAGTACTTC.

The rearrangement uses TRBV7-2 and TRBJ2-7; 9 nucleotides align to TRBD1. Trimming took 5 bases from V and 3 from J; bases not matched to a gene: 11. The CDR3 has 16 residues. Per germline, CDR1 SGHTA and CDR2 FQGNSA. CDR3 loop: CASSLHPGQGLYEQYF. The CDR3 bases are TGTGCCAGCAGCCTCCACCCGGGACAGGGCCTCTACGAGCAGTACTTC.

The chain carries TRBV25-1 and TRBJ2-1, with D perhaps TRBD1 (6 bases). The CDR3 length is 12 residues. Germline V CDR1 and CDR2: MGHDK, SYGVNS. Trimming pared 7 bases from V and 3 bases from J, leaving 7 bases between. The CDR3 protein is CASTGHYNEQFF. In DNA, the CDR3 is TGTGCCAGCACGGGACACTACAATGAGCAGTTCTTC. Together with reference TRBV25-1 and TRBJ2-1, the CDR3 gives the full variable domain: EADIYQTPRYLVIGTGKKITLECSQTMGHDKMYWYQQDPGMELHLIHYSYGVNSTEKGDLSSESTVSRIRTEHFPLTLESARPSHTSQYLCASTGHYNEQFFGPGTRLTVL.

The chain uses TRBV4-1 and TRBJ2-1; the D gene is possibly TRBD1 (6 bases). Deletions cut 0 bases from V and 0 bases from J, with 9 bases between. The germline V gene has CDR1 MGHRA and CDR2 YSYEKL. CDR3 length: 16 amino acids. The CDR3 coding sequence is TGCGCCAGCAGCCAAGATCCCAGGGGCTCCTACAATGAGCAGTTCTTC. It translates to CASSQDPRGSYNEQFF.

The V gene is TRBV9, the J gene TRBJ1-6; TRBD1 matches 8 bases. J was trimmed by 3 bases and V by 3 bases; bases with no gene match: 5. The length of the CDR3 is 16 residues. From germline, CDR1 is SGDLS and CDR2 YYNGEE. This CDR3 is CASSETGDIYNSPLHF. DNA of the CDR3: TGTGCCAGCAGCGAGACAGGGGACATCTATAATTCACCCCTCCACTTT.

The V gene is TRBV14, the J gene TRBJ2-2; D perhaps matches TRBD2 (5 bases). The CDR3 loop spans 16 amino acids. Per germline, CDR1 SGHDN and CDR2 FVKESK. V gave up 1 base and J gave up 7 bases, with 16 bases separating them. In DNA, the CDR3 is TGTGCCAGCAGCCAAGTACGGGGAATGTGGTGCGGGGAGCTGTTTTTT. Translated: CASSQVRGMWCGELFF. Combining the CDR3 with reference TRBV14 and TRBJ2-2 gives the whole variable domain EAGVTQFPSHSVIEKGQTVTLRCDPISGHDNLYWYRRVMGKEIKFLLHFVKESKQDESGMPNNRFLAERTGGTYSTLKVQPAELEDSGVYFCASSQVRGMWCGELFFGEGSRLTVL.

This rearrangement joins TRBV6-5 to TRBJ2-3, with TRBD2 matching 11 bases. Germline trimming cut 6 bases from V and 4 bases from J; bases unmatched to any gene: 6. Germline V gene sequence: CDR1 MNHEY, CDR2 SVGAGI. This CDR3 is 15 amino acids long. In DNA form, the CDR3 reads TGTGCCAGCAGACCACTAGCGGGGGCCCCAGATACGCAGTATTTT. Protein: CASRPLAGAPDTQYF.

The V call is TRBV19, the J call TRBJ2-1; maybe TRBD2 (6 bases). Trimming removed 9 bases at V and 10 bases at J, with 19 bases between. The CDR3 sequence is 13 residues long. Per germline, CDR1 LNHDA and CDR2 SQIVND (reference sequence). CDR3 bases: TGTGCCAGCGTTGAACTCCCGGCGGGAGAGCAGTTCTTC. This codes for CASVELPAGEQFF. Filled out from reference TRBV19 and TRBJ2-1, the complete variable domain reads DGGITQSPKYLFRKEGQNVTLSCEQNLNHDAMYWYRQDPGQGLRLIYYSQIVNDFQKGDIAEGYSVSREKKESFPLTVTSAQKNPTAFYLCASVELPAGEQFFGPGTRLTVL.

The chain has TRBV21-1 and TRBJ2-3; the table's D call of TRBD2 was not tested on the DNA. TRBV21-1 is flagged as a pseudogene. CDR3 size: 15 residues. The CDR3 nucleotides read TGTGCCAGCAGCAAACTAGCGGGGGGGCCAGATACGCAGTATTTT. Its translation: CASSKLAGGPDTQYF.

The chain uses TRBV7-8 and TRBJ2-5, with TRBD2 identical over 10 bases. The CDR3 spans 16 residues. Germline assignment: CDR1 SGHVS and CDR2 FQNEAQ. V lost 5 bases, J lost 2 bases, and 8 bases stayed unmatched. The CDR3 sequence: CASSRGGLAEQETQYF. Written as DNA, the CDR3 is TGTGCCAGCAGCCGAGGCGGACTAGCGGAACAAGAGACCCAGTACTTC.

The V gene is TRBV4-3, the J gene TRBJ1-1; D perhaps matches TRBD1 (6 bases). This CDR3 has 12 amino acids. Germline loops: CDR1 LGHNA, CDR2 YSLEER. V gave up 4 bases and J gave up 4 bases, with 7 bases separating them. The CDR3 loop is CASSPTGTEAFF. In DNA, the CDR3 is TGCGCCAGCAGCCCGACAGGCACTGAAGCTTTCTTT.

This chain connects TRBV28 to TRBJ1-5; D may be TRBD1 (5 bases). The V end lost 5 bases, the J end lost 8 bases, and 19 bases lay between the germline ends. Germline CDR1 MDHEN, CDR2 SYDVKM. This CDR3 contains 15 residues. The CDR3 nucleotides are TGTGCCAGCAGTATCCTACGAGGGGCCGGCGAGCCCCAGCATTTT. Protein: CASSILRGAGEPQHF.

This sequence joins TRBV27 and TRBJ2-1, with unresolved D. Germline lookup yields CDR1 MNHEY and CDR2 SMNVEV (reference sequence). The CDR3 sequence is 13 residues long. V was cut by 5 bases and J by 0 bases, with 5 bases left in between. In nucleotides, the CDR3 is TGTGCCAGCAGTCTCTCCTCCTACAATGAGCAGTTCTTC. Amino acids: CASSLSSYNEQFF.

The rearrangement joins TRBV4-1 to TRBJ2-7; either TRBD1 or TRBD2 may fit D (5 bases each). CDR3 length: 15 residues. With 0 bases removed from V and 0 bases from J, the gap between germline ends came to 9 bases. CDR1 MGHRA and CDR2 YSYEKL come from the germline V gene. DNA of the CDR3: TGCGCCAGCAGCCAAGATCCGGGGCCCTCCTACGAGCAGTACTTC. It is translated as CASSQDPGPSYEQYF.